A selection of T cell receptor beta chains follows, all from one sample in a study of T-cell memory formation after mild COVID-19. In TCRdb, the 5' RACE reads were re-called with MiXCR into one record per CDR3 protein. Of 30,000 to 45,000 distinct CDR3 sequences listed, 11% were seen once; the top ten hold approximately 28%. Input material: PBMCs or a T cell subset sorted from them (not recorded which). These receptors originate from a man aged 18 to 29 who had mild COVID-19 (a few samples of this study predate the infection). Cell type and time point are not known. Both conserved end residues are part of each CDR3. A D gene is named only where the DNA matches it firmly. Expanded clones get a size class; other rows say once, few or many, or leave the size out.

V	D	size	J	CDR3	DNA
TRBV7-3	.	many	TRBJ2-3	CASSLMGGAADTQYF	TGTGCCAGCAGCTTAATGGGGGGCGCCGCAGATACGCAGTATTTT
TRBV2	.	once	TRBJ2-3	CASSYSGTDTQYF	TGTGCCAGCTCATATAGCGGCACAGATACGCAGTATTTT
TRBV3-1	.	many	TRBJ1-5	CASSQGGTGSNQPQHF	TGTGCCAGCAGCCAAGGAGGGACGGGTAGCAATCAGCCCCAGCATTTT
TRBV5-6	.	few	TRBJ1-5	CASSWGGNQPQHF	TGTGCCAGCAGCTGGGGTGGCAATCAGCCCCAGCATTTT
TRBV18	.	many	TRBJ2-5	CASSPGVVETQYF	TGTGCCAGCTCACCCGGGGTCGTGGAGACCCAGTACTTC
TRBV10-3	.	.	TRBJ1-1	CAIKRGNTEAFF	TGTGCCATCAAAAGGGGGAACACTGAAGCTTTCTTT
TRBV4-3	.	many	TRBJ2-1	CASSPGSSSYNEQFF	TGCGCCAGCAGCCCCGGTTCTAGCTCCTACAATGAGCAGTTCTTC
TRBV7-9	TRBD2	many	TRBJ2-2	CASSLPLGGKDTGELFF	TGTGCCAGCAGCCTCCCTTTGGGGGGGAAGGACACCGGGGAGCTGTTTTTT
TRBV7-8	.	many	TRBJ1-5	CASSNRDGSNQPQHF	TGTGCCAGCAGCAACCGGGACGGAAGCAATCAGCCCCAGCATTTT
TRBV4-2	TRBD2	.	TRBJ2-1	CASSQGAGTSRSYNEQFF	TGTGCCAGCAGCCAGGGGGCCGGGACTAGCCGATCCTACAATGAGCAGTTCTTC
TRBV7-9	TRBD1	.	TRBJ2-1	CASSSRDRGPNEQFF	TGTGCCAGCAGCTCCCGGGACAGGGGGCCGAATGAGCAGTTCTTC
TRBV29-1	.	few	TRBJ1-5	CSVEVRENQPQHF	TGCAGCGTTGAGGTCAGGGAGAACCAGCCCCAGCATTTT
TRBV6-6	TRBD1	many	TRBJ1-1	CASTTQGAAFF	TGTGCCAGCACCACACAGGGGGCCGCTTTCTTT
TRBV19	.	many	TRBJ1-1	CASSYAGGTEAFF	TGTGCCAGTAGTTACGCAGGAGGCACTGAAGCTTTCTTT
TRBV10-3	.	many	TRBJ1-1	CAITGQFNTEAFF	TGTGCCATCACTGGACAGTTTAACACTGAAGCTTTCTTT
TRBV20-1	.	many	TRBJ2-2	CSARAEDWLVELFF	TGCAGTGCTAGAGCCGAGGACTGGTTAGTGGAGCTGTTTTTT
TRBV12-3/TRBV12-4	.	.	TRBJ2-3	CASSLYRGADLTDTQYF	TGTGCCAGCAGTTTATATCGGGGGGCTGACCTCACAGATACGCAGTATTTT
TRBV7-2	.	many	TRBJ2-2	CASSSTRQAGELFF	TGTGCCAGCAGCTCAACAAGACAGGCCGGGGAGCTGTTTTTT
TRBV7-2	TRBD2	many	TRBJ2-1	CASSLNVGGGPYNEQFF	TGTGCCAGCAGCTTAAATGTGGGCGGGGGACCCTACAATGAGCAGTTCTTC
TRBV3-1	TRBD1	many	TRBJ2-1	CASSFDRVEQFF	TGTGCCAGCAGTTTCGACAGGGTCGAGCAGTTCTTC
TRBV4-3	.	many	TRBJ1-5	CASSQEGKGAQPQHF	TGCGCCAGCAGCCAAGAGGGTAAGGGAGCTCAGCCCCAGCATTTT
TRBV28	.	many	TRBJ1-6	CASVVGSSYNSPLHF	TGTGCCAGCGTGGTAGGCAGCTCCTATAATTCACCCCTCCACTTT
TRBV11-2	TRBD1	few	TRBJ2-5	CASSSSDRGVAETQYF	TGTGCCAGCAGCTCGAGCGACAGGGGGGTAGCGGAGACCCAGTACTTC
TRBV2	TRBD1	many	TRBJ2-1	CASSDRGDFEQFF	TGTGCCAGCTCGGACAGGGGGGATTTTGAGCAGTTCTTC
TRBV20-1	.	many	TRBJ1-1	CSAPIVGLMNTEAFF	TGCAGTGCCCCTATAGTCGGGCTAATGAACACTGAAGCTTTCTTT
TRBV7-3	TRBD2	many	TRBJ2-1	CASSKLAGAYNEQFF	TGTGCCAGCAGCAAACTAGCGGGGGCTTACAATGAGCAGTTCTTC
TRBV6-2/TRBV6-3	.	.	TRBJ1-5	CASRTDSFQPQHF	TGTGCCAGCAGGACCGATTCGTTTCAGCCCCAGCATTTT
TRBV20-1	.	many	TRBJ1-5	CSARDPNQPQHF	TGCAGTGCTAGAGATCCCAATCAGCCCCAGCATTTT
TRBV3-1	.	many	TRBJ1-1	CASSQDGAAEAFF	TGTGCCAGCAGCCAAGACGGGGCGGCTGAGGCTTTCTTT
TRBV28	.	many	TRBJ1-5	CASRPWQFNQPQHF	TGTGCCAGCAGGCCCTGGCAGTTCAATCAGCCCCAGCATTTT
TRBV7-3	.	many	TRBJ2-3	CASSLVGVRDTQYF	TGTGCCAGCAGCTTAGTAGGGGTCCGAGATACGCAGTATTTT
TRBV27	.	.	TRBJ1-5	CASSLRVGTDQPQHF	TGTGCCAGCAGTTTAAGGGTTGGGACCGATCAGCCCCAGCATTTT
TRBV7-3	TRBD1	many	TRBJ2-1	CASSYVRDRLYNEQFF	TGTGCCAGCAGCTATGTCCGGGACAGGCTATACAATGAGCAGTTCTTC
TRBV14	.	.	TRBJ2-7	CASSLGGGSNEQYF	TGTGCCAGCAGCCTAGGAGGAGGGTCCAACGAGCAGTACTTC
TRBV6-5	TRBD2	many	TRBJ2-1	CASSPGGAAASYNEQFF	TGTGCCAGCAGCCCCGGGGGGGCGGCGGCTTCCTACAATGAGCAGTTCTTC
TRBV9	TRBD2	many	TRBJ2-3	CASSVLSGGADTQYF	TGTGCCAGCAGCGTTCTCAGCGGGGGGGCAGATACGCAGTATTTT
TRBV15	TRBD2	few	TRBJ2-3	CATSRDPLRGTDTQYF	TGTGCCACCAGCAGAGATCCCTTGCGGGGGACCGATACGCAGTATTTT
TRBV12-3/TRBV12-4	.	many	TRBJ1-5	CASSLGAGQPQHF	TGTGCCAGCAGTTTGGGGGCAGGACAGCCCCAGCATTTT
TRBV7-2	TRBD1	many	TRBJ2-2	CASSLETGGTGELFF	TGTGCCAGCAGCTTAGAAACAGGGGGTACCGGGGAGCTGTTTTTT
TRBV19	.	many	TRBJ2-2	CASSLQDTGELFF	TGTGCCAGTAGCCTACAGGACACCGGGGAGCTGTTTTTT
TRBV7-9	.	many	TRBJ1-1	CASSASSGSTEAFF	TGTGCCAGCAGCGCCTCATCGGGGAGCACTGAAGCTTTCTTT
TRBV5-1	.	.	TRBJ1-2	CASSFSDSNYGYTF	TGCGCCAGCAGCTTCTCGGACAGTAACTATGGCTACACCTTC
TRBV6-2/TRBV6-3	.	many	TRBJ1-4	CASSYRVPSEKLFF	TGTGCCAGCAGTTACCGGGTCCCGAGCGAAAAACTGTTTTTT
TRBV6-5	.	many	TRBJ1-3	CASSHPSPSGNTIYF	TGTGCCAGCAGCCATCCCTCCCCCTCTGGAAACACCATATATTTT
TRBV2	TRBD1	many	TRBJ1-1	CASSLQGRGTEAFF	TGTGCCAGCAGTTTACAGGGGCGAGGGACTGAAGCTTTCTTT
TRBV20-1	.	many	TRBJ1-2	CSARDSGGLGYTF	TGCAGTGCTAGAGATTCCGGGGGCCTCGGCTACACCTTC
TRBV4-3	.	many	TRBJ1-6	CASSQDPGWNSPLHF	TGCGCCAGCAGCCAAGATCCAGGCTGGAATTCACCCCTCCACTTT
TRBV19	.	few	TRBJ1-1	CASTTYLAYTEAFF	TGTGCCAGTACCACCTACCTGGCGTACACTGAAGCTTTCTTT
TRBV5-1	TRBD2	many	TRBJ2-5	CASSLQGTSVETQYF	TGCGCCAGCAGCTTGCAGGGGACTAGCGTCGAGACCCAGTACTTC
TRBV5-4	.	.	TRBJ2-6	CASSLETVGNVLTF	TGTGCCAGCAGCCTGGAGACAGTAGGGAACGTCCTGACTTTC